This TCR beta chain was recovered during a study of T cell changes during pregnancy in multiple sclerosis. CDR1 and CDR2 (germline): LNHNV, YYDKDF (reference sequence). This CDR3 contains 16 residues. After removal of 0 bases from V and 9 bases from J, the junction contained 13 bases not matched to a gene. Method: immunoSEQ multiplex PCR; TCRdb's copy keeps in-frame clones and lacks some. Of about 72,000 clones in the sample, more than 80% were seen once. This specimen was peripheral blood, taken in the second trimester of pregnancy. V gene TRBV15 combines with J gene TRBJ2-5, with TRBD2 identical over 7 bases. The receptor was isolated from a female donor with multiple sclerosis, enrolled in a pregnancy study. In DNA, the CDR3 is TGTGCCACCAGCAGAGATAAAACTAGCGCTAAAGTGGCCCAGTACTTC. Its protein product is CATSRDKTSAKVAQYF.